These T cell receptor beta chains were read from a single sample in a study of T cells in Graves' hyperthyroidism and ophthalmopathy. MiXCR, applied by TCRdb to the multiplex PCR reads, yields one record per CDR3 protein. The sample records 700,000 to 950,000 distinct CDR3 sequences, just over 35% being singletons. Material: blood. These receptors all stem from a woman in her thirties or forties with Graves' hyperthyroidism. CDR3s include the opening cysteine and the closing phenylalanine or tryptophan. Fields, in order: J gene, clone size, V gene, D gene, CDR3 protein, CDR3 DNA. D genes are given only for firm matches. A clone size is listed for some rows: how often the clone was seen (once, few, many), or a class if it is expanded.

TRBJ2-7 | many | TRBV19 | TRBD1 | CASSNRLGQGAYEQYF | TGTGCCAGTAGTAATCGATTGGGACAGGGGGCCTACGAGCAGTACTTC
TRBJ2-6 | . | TRBV7-9 | . | CASSPGIGSRGANVLTF | TGTGCCAGCAGCCCTGGAATCGGGTCTCGAGGGGCCAACGTCCTGACTTTC
TRBJ2-7 | . | TRBV14 | . | CASSQGSLSEQHF | TGTGCCAGCAGCCAAGGCTCTCTCTCCGAGCAGCACTTC
TRBJ2-2 | few | TRBV4-1 | . | CASSPPWTPGGDTGELFF | TGCGCCAGCAGCCCACCCTGGACACCCGGGGGTGACACCGGGGAGCTGTTTTTT
TRBJ2-7 | . | TRBV9 | . | CASSVEAGSSYEQYF | TGTGCCAGCAGCGTTGAGGCAGGGAGCTCATACGAGCAGTACTTC
TRBJ2-3 | few | TRBV13 | TRBD2 | CASSKAWLAGGDTQYF | TGTGCCAGCAGTAAGGCCTGGCTAGCGGGAGGAGATACGCAGTATTTT
TRBJ2-7 | . | TRBV7-2 | . | CASSGGVWQYF | TGTGCCAGCAGTGGCGGGGTTTGGCAGTACTTC
TRBJ1-1 | . | TRBV12-3/TRBV12-4 | . | CASSFTLTSMNTEAFF | TGTGCCAGCAGTTTTACGTTGACCTCGATGAACACTGAAGCTTTCTTT
TRBJ1-1 | . | TRBV7-8 | . | CASSLGGPPNTEAFF | TGTGCCAGCAGCTTAGGAGGACCCCCGAACACTGAAGCTTTCTTT
TRBJ2-6 | many | TRBV19 | . | CASSSLPGAGANVLTF | TGTGCCAGTAGTAGCCTTCCAGGGGCTGGGGCCAACGTCCTGACTTTC
TRBJ2-2 | many | TRBV10-3 | TRBD1 | CAIRRTGVTGELFF | TGTGCCATCAGAAGGACAGGGGTCACCGGGGAGCTGTTTTTT
TRBJ2-2 | . | TRBV7-2 | TRBD1 | CASSQPGQGNTGELFF | TGCGCCAGCAGCCAACCGGGACAGGGAAACACCGGGGAGCTGTTTTTT
TRBJ2-7 | many | TRBV29-1 | TRBD2 | CSVDRPGLAGVYEQYF | TGCAGCGTTGACCGGCCGGGACTAGCGGGAGTGTACGAGCAGTACTTC
TRBJ1-5 | few | TRBV7-2 | . | CASTPPGNLNQPQHF | TGTGCCAGCACTCCACCAGGGAACCTCAATCAGCCCCAGCATTTT
TRBJ2-7 | . | TRBV2 | TRBD2 | CASSQAGSRGEQYF | TGCGCCAGCAGCCAAGCGGGATCTCGAGGGGAGCAGTACTTC